This TCR beta chain was observed in a study of blood T cell repertoires in COVID-19 (dated by TCRdb to about 2020). About the study as a whole: Samples from collaborators originated in the United States, Italy and Spain and spanned both the acute and convalescent phases of COVID-19. Nearly every sample came with metadata listing a de-identified subject ID, COVID-19 status, age in years and sex. The prospective study material was composed of cDNA or gDNA derived from T cells, B-cell-depleted T cells, or PBMCs. Deeply sampled blood TCRbeta repertoires from subjects exposed to, actively infected with, or recovered from COVID-19 were included in the dataset. Samples came from the ongoing ImmuneRACE study (first 160 participants) plus 1,254 subjects from 6 global collaborators. Where available, HLA class I and class II types were taken from metadata supplied by the sample provider and were not determined by assay-based typing. The repertoires were made available in a free public database intended to serve as a resource for research on the immune response to SARS-CoV-2.

The immunoSEQ Assay, a bias-controlled multiplex PCR, was used to amplify TCRbeta CDR3 regions from genomic DNA. Under the source paper's analysis protocol: The number of nucleated cells in each sample was estimated by amplification of reference gene primers within the assay. Sequence reads were collapsed and filtered to measure the absolute abundance of every unique TCRbeta CDR3 rearrangement. For each sample, productive Simpson clonality was calculated as the square root of Simpson's diversity index across productive rearrangements. Here the immuneACCESS table is served through TCRdb, limited to in-frame sequences with V and J called. Missing clones are a known gap in these copies; in checked studies unresolved V genes cover under half, and the rest lacks a known reason. That table is the source of V, J and clone size, and D and trimming were worked out from the DNA. The sample data list 98,000 or so clones, and 60% to 85% of these were observed just once. Of the sample, 1.5% to 2% falls within the top ten clones.

In regard to this clone: Its antigen specificity is not known. Within one base of it there is no much larger clone, and no base qualities were kept.

Overall study results and their limits: Clinical and demographic metadata were provided uncurated, with the amount varying by source and participant.

The CDR3 contains 14 residues, cysteine and phenylalanine counted. Just the 42-base CDR3 DNA is kept, in frame starting at base 1. V is shortened by 0 bases, J by 6 bases, and the region joining them spans 9 bases. From the germline V gene, CDR1 is MNHEY and CDR2 is SVGAGI. Whole blood was collected in K2EDTA tubes by collaborating institutions according to the institutions' own protocols. For TCRbeta analysis, collaborator samples were shipped as frozen whole blood, as isolated PBMCs, or as DNA extracted from either sample type. This chain joins TRBV6-5 to TRBJ2-1, with TRBD1 perhaps the D gene, on 5 matching bases. This receptor was obtained from a woman aged 40-49 years with acute or convalescent COVID-19. The sample consisted of peripheral blood. The DNA sequence is TGTGCCAGCAGTTACTCGACAGAACCCAATGAGCAGTTCTTC. Its protein is CASSYSTEPNEQFF.